Listed below are T cell receptor beta chains from one sample, sequenced in a study of T cell responses to AZD1222 COVID-19 vaccine. Repertoires were generated with immunoSEQ multiplex PCR, while TCRdb's copy carries only in-frame clones and drops some. The repertoire holds about 170,000 clones, with roughly 89% as singletons. Sequences were derived from peripheral blood, sampled 28 days after the second AZD1222 dose. These receptor sequences come from an adult who received the AZD1222 COVID-19 vaccine. CDR3s include the opening cysteine and the closing phenylalanine or tryptophan.

v_call	j_call	cdr3_aa
TRBV9	TRBJ2-7	CASSLRPSSYEQYF
TRBV7-2	TRBJ1-5	CASSWDGQGENQPQHF
TRBV5-1	TRBJ1-1	CASSSDLPGQRRNTEAFF
TRBV2	TRBJ2-3	CASAGVGTDTQYF
TRBV5-5	TRBJ1-4	CASSALVATNEKLFF
TRBV3-1/TRBV3-2	TRBJ1-1	CASSSPQGTEAFF
TRBV4-3	TRBJ1-2	CASSLQGKGNYGYTF
TRBV2	TRBJ1-1	CASRETGSHTEAFF
TRBV6-2/TRBV6-3	TRBJ1-2	CASSKQKGPNYGYTF
TRBV5-1	TRBJ2-2	CASSPMWNTGELFF
TRBV19	TRBJ2-7	CASSRYEQYF
TRBV6-1	TRBJ2-3	CASSEEVSGGTDTQYF
TRBV6-5	TRBJ1-5	CASSYSGQGGNQPQHF
TRBV5-1	TRBJ2-5	CASSPLAGGGQETQYF
TRBV6-5	TRBJ1-1	CASSSRTGQGSTEAFF
TRBV13	TRBJ1-2	CASSRRDSNYGYTF
TRBV27	TRBJ1-2	CASSPGQGFGYTF
TRBV9	TRBJ2-1	CASSVWGEAYNEQFF
TRBV5-1	TRBJ2-1	CASSALAGGLYNEQFF
TRBV7-2	TRBJ1-2	CASKKGRSYGYTF
TRBV28	TRBJ1-5	CASSFPQGGQPQHF
TRBV3-1/TRBV3-2	TRBJ2-7	CATSSTGPLEQYF
TRBV27	TRBJ1-1	CASSSRTGKAYTEAFF
TRBV12-3/TRBV12-4	TRBJ1-6	CASSPTPSPLHF